This T cell receptor beta chain emerged from a study of shared T cell receptors in the human thymus. The V gene end was trimmed by 6 bases and the J gene end by 4 bases; junction bases not matched to a gene: 6. This CDR3 has 14 residues. The germline gives CDR1 MNHEY, CDR2 SMNVEV (reference sequence). Assay: immunoSEQ multiplex PCR; the TCRdb copy retains only in-frame clones and omits some. This sample yields under 850,000 clones, of which approximately 87% are seen a single time; 0.01% belongs to the top ten. These data also formed part of another study, on human thymus T cells. That report adds: Thymic tissue was derived from resections collected during corrective heart surgery. Repertoires from thymus and blood appeared to show biased V and J gene usage.

The rearrangement joins TRBV27 to TRBJ2-7; 10 bases are a match to TRBD1. This sequence was found in a boy in the first two years of life with a congenital heart defect. Sample: thymocytes. CDR3 DNA: TGTGCCAGCAGACGACAGGGGGCGCTGTACGAGCAGTACTTC. The encoded protein is CASRRQGALYEQYF.